This T cell receptor (beta chain) is drawn from a study of T cell responses to AZD1222 COVID-19 vaccine (dated by TCRdb to the early 2020s). In the study overall: TCR sequencing covered fewer than 250 trial participants: 200 to 210 given two doses of AZD1222 and 26 given two doses of MenACWY control vaccine. Enrollment into the trials was organized by age into subgroups of 18-55, 56-69 and 70-plus years, and those subgroups contained approximately 150, 30 and 60 TCR-sequenced participants, respectively. Overall results and qualifications from the work: After two AZD1222 doses, both the breadth and the depth of spike-specific TCRs were significantly higher than at day 0 and than in MenACWY recipients. Conclusions about previously exposed vaccinees are limited because only six or seven AZD1222 recipients were SARS-CoV-2 seropositive at baseline. Reportedly, almost half of the unique spike-specific TCRs recognized epitopes lying outside the regions that are mutated in the B.1.351 and B.1.1.7 variants. Because no samples from the day 14 peak response were available, repertoires could be characterized only after the peak T cell response. In the small 56-69-year group, the increase in depth fell short of significance, most likely because of low power. CD4 TCRs associated with the vaccine covered the entire spike protein, and the dominant responses were in regions 160-218 and 743-854. Most participants were white British and females outnumbered males, and the authors suggested that clonal diversity may have been underestimated.

A remark on this clone: What this receptor recognizes is not known. No clone much larger than this one lies a single base away; base qualities are absent.

The time point label here, explained by the study, means: about 28 days (+/-7) after the second vaccine dose. AZD1222 recipients given second doses at about 4 weeks or at about 12 weeks were pooled, since spike-specific TCR depth and breadth were not found to differ between the two schedules. Vaccinee samples came from UK trials COV001 and COV002, including a single-blind randomized controlled phase 2/3 trial of AZD1222 (ChAdOx1 nCoV-19) in healthy adults. For TCRbeta chain sequencing, PBMC samples were collected from trial participants at day 0 and at day 28 after the second dose. V loses 3 bases of germline sequence and J loses 8 bases, and the interval between the two ends is 10 bases. The germline V gene specifies MDHEN as CDR1 and SYDVKM as CDR2. Including cysteine and phenylalanine, the CDR3 has 13 amino acids. Just the 39-base CDR3 DNA is kept, in frame starting at base 1. The CDR3 regions of human TCRbeta chains were analyzed by immunosequencing. The source study handled its data this way. TCRs in the repertoires were compared against a reference library of SARS-CoV-2-specific TCRs that had been generated with the MIRA antigen-specificity platform. Breadth was defined as the fraction of unique TCRs that were SARS-CoV-2-associated. Depth was defined as the fraction of total T cells that were SARS-CoV-2-associated. Using the MIRA data, each spike-specific TCR was mapped to the spike region that the TCR reacts to and placed in a CD4 or CD8 class. Log10-transformed breadth and depth values were compared by one-way ANOVA with Sidak's multiple comparisons tests. Not all clones reach the TCRdb copy of this immuneACCESS table, which keeps in-frame sequences only. Checked studies attribute under half of the gap to unresolved V genes and leave the rest unexplained. That table is the source of V, J and clone size, and D and trimming were worked out from the DNA. The sample table holds 150,000 to 200,000 clones, of which roughly 94% were seen once. Under 6% of the sample lies in the top ten.

The V gene is TRBV28 and the J gene is TRBJ1-4, with the D segment identity uncertain. This specimen consisted of peripheral blood, obtained 28 days after the second AZD1222 dose. This TCR was recovered from an adult who received the AZD1222 COVID-19 vaccine. The DNA sequence follows: TGTGCCAGCAGTTTGCGGGTTCAGGAAAAACTGTTTTTT. This is translated as CASSLRVQEKLFF.